This T cell receptor beta chain was retrieved from a study of graft-versus-host responses after intestinal transplantation. Study information: Recipients received multivisceral, liver-intestinal, or isolated intestinal transplants. Every one of the recipients received anti-thymocyte globulin induction and afterwards took tacrolimus and steroids for approximately 3 years. Notes on the study in general: GvH clones were found in recipient marrow; some appeared first in ileum or blood.

In regard to this clone: The antigen is undetermined.

Sequencing was performed with immunoSEQ multiplex PCR; in TCRdb, only in-frame clones are kept and a portion is missing. The top ten clones hold around 0.15% of a sample with some 140,000 clones, roughly 92% of them seen once. The CDR3 has 15 residues. V shed 1 base and J 2 bases; nucleotides not matched to a gene: 5. The germline V gene encodes CDR1 SGHAT and CDR2 FQNNGV. The TCR comes from a human donor who received an intestinal transplant. The J gene is TRBJ2-7, the V gene TRBV11-2, with 7 positions matching TRBD2. Sequencing was performed on unstimulated CD4+ T cells sorted from spleen or lymph node cells, taken before intestinal transplant. CDR3 sequence (DNA): TGTGCCAGCAGCTTAGTGGGGGGGGATCCCTACGAGCAGTACTTC. Translated, it gives CASSLVGGDPYEQYF.